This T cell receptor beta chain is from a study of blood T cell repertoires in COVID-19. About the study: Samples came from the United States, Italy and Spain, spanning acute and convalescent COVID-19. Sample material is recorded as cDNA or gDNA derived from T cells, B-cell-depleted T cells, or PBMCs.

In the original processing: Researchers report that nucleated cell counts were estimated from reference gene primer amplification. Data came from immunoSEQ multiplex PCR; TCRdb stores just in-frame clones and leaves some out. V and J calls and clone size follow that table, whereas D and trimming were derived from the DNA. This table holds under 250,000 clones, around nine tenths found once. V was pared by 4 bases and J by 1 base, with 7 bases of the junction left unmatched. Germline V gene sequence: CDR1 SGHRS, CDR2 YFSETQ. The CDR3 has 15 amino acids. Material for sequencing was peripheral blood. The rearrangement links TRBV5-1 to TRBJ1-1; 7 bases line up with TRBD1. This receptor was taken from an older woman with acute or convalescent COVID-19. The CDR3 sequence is CASSPRTGENTEAFF. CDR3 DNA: TGCGCCAGCAGCCCAAGGACAGGTGAGAACACTGAAGCTTTCTTT.